This entry features one T cell receptor (beta chain) sequence. Patients of the Seattle cohort, enrolled during active infection, were followed longitudinally. These data belong to a study of blood T cell repertoires in COVID-19. For the study at large: From the United States, Italy and Spain came samples of acute and convalescent COVID-19.

Assay: immunoSEQ multiplex PCR; the TCRdb copy retains only in-frame clones and omits some. The sample records tens of thousands of clones, approximately 88% being singletons. Germline assignment: CDR1 SGHRS and CDR2 YFSETQ. CDR3 length: 15 amino acids. Trimming removed 4 bases at V and 0 bases at J, with 12 bases between. The sequence was obtained from a man aged 55 to 70 with COVID-19, enrolled during active disease. Input material: peripheral blood. The chain has TRBV5-1 and TRBJ2-3; D might be TRBD2 (5 bases). CDR3: CASSTRLTSTDTQYF. CDR3 nucleotides: TGCGCCAGCAGCACTAGACTAACTAGCACAGATACGCAGTATTTT.